Following are 27 T cell receptor beta chains from one sample sequenced in a study of OX40 agonist ivuxolimab in advanced cancers. Receptor amplification or capture employed the immunoSEQ multiplex PCR assay. TCRdb obtained this table from immuneACCESS and retained in-frame rearrangements with V and J assigned. These tables miss some clones; where compared with another copy, unresolved V genes account for less than half of the shortfall, and the remainder is unexplained. In all, the sample holds 30,000 to 45,000 clones, and more than 60% of those were seen once. The ten largest account for around 13% of the sample. The sequences come from CD4+ or CD8+ T cells sorted from blood, collected in a trial of the OX40 agonist ivuxolimab. The receptor source for this set is an adult with an advanced solid tumor such as melanoma, head and neck, liver or kidney cancer.

This clone was picked up one time. J is TRBJ2-3 and V is TRBV5-1; 10 positions agree with TRBD2. V shed 0 bases and J 3 bases; nucleotides not matched to a gene: 4. The germline V gene encodes CDR1 SGHRS and CDR2 YFSETQ. This CDR3 contains 16 residues. Written as DNA, the CDR3 is TGCGCCAGCAGCTTGGATAGCGGGAGGCCTACAGATACGCAGTATTTT. This sequence encodes CASSLDSGRPTDTQYF. The whole variable domain, remainder taken from reference TRBV5-1 and TRBJ2-3, is KAGVTQTPRYLIKTRGQQVTLSCSPISGHRSVSWYQQTPGQGLQFLFEYFSETQRNKGNFPGRFSGRQFSNSRSEMNVSTLELGDSALYLCASSLDSGRPTDTQYFGPGTRLTVL.

The table lists this clone with a count of one. The rearrangement links TRBV7-2 to TRBJ2-3; D possibly corresponds to TRBD2 (6 bases). The V end lost 4 bases, the J end lost 3 bases, and 14 bases lay between the germline ends. Germline CDR1 is SGHTA and CDR2 is FQGNSA. CDR3 length: 15 amino acids. The CDR3 DNA sequence: TGTGCCAGCAGCTCTAGCGCCAGTCGGACAGATACGCAGTATTTT. It translates to CASSSSASRTDTQYF.

The V call is TRBV18, the J call TRBJ1-1; the D is unclear. The CDR3 is 14 amino acids. The germline V and J ends were trimmed by 4 bases and 3 bases, with 12 bases remaining between them. CDR1 and CDR2 (germline): KGHSH, LQKENI. The CDR3 region is CASSLGLGHTEAFF. CDR3 DNA sequence: TGTGCCAGCTCACTGGGGTTGGGTCACACTGAAGCTTTCTTT.

The rearrangement joins TRBV5-1 to TRBJ2-3; TRBD2 aligns across 8 bases. Losses at the gene ends were 4 bases for V and 2 bases for J; bases not matched to a gene: 3. The germline gives CDR1 SGHRS, CDR2 YFSETQ. This CDR3 is built from 14 residues. As DNA, the CDR3 is TGCGCCAGCAGCCCGGGGGGGGTCACAGATACGCAGTATTTT. It yields the protein CASSPGGVTDTQYF.

The CDR3 loop reads CASSQDEPSVGETQYF. DNA of the CDR3: TGCGCCAGCAGCCAAGATGAGCCTAGCGTCGGCGAGACCCAGTACTTC. The genes are TRBV4-1 and TRBJ2-5; D is perhaps TRBD2 (6 bases). CDR1 and CDR2 from the germline V gene are MGHRA and YSYEKL. Trimming left V 0 bases short and J 5 bases short, with 16 bases between. This CDR3 is 16 amino acids long.

This sequence joins TRBV11-2 and TRBJ2-7; the match to TRBD2 covers 11 bases. V was pared by 3 bases and J by 3 bases, with 1 base of the junction left unmatched. Germline-derived CDR1 and CDR2 are SGHAT and FQNNGV. The CDR3 consists of 14 residues. The CDR3 loop is CASSLTSGNYEQYF. CDR3 nucleotides: TGTGCCAGCAGCTTGACTAGCGGGAACTACGAGCAGTACTTC.

The CDR3 region is CASTSENSYEQYF. For the CDR3, the DNA is TGCGCCAGCACTAGCGAGAACTCCTACGAGCAGTACTTC. The V call is TRBV5-1, the J call TRBJ2-7; a possible D gene is TRBD2 (6 bases). The V and J ends lost 6 bases and 0 bases respectively, with 10 bases between them. The CDR3 extends over 13 amino acids. The germline V gene encodes CDR1 SGHRS and CDR2 YFSETQ.

The J gene is TRBJ2-7, the V gene TRBV5-3, with D maybe TRBD1 (8 bases). TRBV5-3 is labeled an ORF, and its function is uncertain. Trimming cost V 4 bases and J 0 bases, with 14 bases left between them. This CDR3 has 15 residues. The CDR3 reads CARSPTGGGSYEQYF. For the CDR3, the DNA is TGTGCCAGAAGCCCTACAGGGGGGGGCTCCTACGAGCAGTACTTC.

In nucleotides, the CDR3 is TGCGCCAGCAGCCAAGATCGCGCGGCCATCAACAATGAGCAGTTCTTC. This sequence encodes CASSQDRAAINNEQFF. The chain couples TRBV4-3 to TRBJ2-1; no clear D gene. Trimming took 0 bases from V and 5 from J, leaving 14 bases between them. The germline CDR1 and CDR2 sequences are LGHNA and YSLEER. This CDR3 spans 16 amino acids.

The chain links TRBV19 to TRBJ2-3, with D possibly matching TRBD1 (6 bases). V was cut by 8 bases and J by 2 bases, with 17 bases left in between. The CDR3 sequence is 15 residues long. Germline V CDR1 and CDR2: LNHDA, SQIVND (reference sequence). The CDR3 protein is CASAQKGTITDTQYF. CDR3 DNA sequence: TGTGCCAGTGCTCAGAAAGGGACAATCACAGATACGCAGTATTTT.

The chain carries TRBV9 and TRBJ2-3, with no clear D. The germline V gene has CDR1 SGDLS and CDR2 YYNGEE. This CDR3 comprises 17 residues. V gave up 0 bases and J gave up 2 bases, with 16 bases separating them. CDR3 residues: CASSVGRSFAYTDTQYF. CDR3 DNA sequence: TGTGCCAGCAGCGTAGGACGGTCCTTTGCGTACACAGATACGCAGTATTTT.

The chain is built from TRBV7-9 and TRBJ2-5; D may be TRBD1 (6 bases). This CDR3 comprises 15 residues. V was cut by 5 bases and J by 10 bases, with 23 bases left in between. Germline CDR1 SEHNR, CDR2 FQNEAQ (reference sequence). The CDR3 sequence is CASSTGRAVSGDQYF. Here the CDR3 DNA reads TGTGCCAGCAGCACTGGGCGGGCTGTTTCAGGGGACCAGTACTTC.

The chain links TRBV7-2 to TRBJ2-3; 8 nucleotides agree with TRBD1. CDR3 length: 14 amino acids. Germline values: CDR1 SGHTA, CDR2 FQGNSA. V was clipped by 5 bases and J by 7 bases; unmatched bases: 8. This CDR3 is CASSLSDRAYTQYF. The CDR3 nucleotides are TGTGCCAGCAGCCTATCGGACAGGGCATATACGCAGTATTTT. Full variable domain (rest looked up from reference TRBV7-2 and TRBJ2-3): GAGVSQSPSNKVTEKGKDVELRCDPISGHTALYWYRQSLGQGLEFLIYFQGNSAPDKSGLPSDRFSAERTGGSVSTLTIQRTQQEDSAVYLCASSLSDRAYTQYFGPGTRLTVL.

This chain joins TRBV10-3 and TRBJ1-2; the D gene is possibly TRBD1 (6 bases). The CDR3 consists of 16 residues. Germline loops: CDR1 ENHRY, CDR2 SYGVKD. V was trimmed by 2 bases and J by 2 bases, leaving 15 bases between them. The CDR3 spells CAISETGGQGNYGYTF. DNA of the CDR3: TGTGCCATCAGTGAGACCGGGGGGCAGGGGAACTATGGCTACACCTTC.

This clone was found a few times. The V call is TRBV28, the J call TRBJ2-3; 9 bases align to TRBD1. After removal of 7 bases from V and 3 bases from J, the junction contained 8 bases not matched to a gene. From germline, CDR1 is MDHEN and CDR2 SYDVKM. The CDR3 runs 15 residues. As DNA, the CDR3 is TGTGCCAGCAACCAGGGACAGGGAATAACAGATACGCAGTATTTT. Translating gives CASNQGQGITDTQYF. Variable domain in full (rest from reference TRBV28 and TRBJ2-3): DVKVTQSSRYLVKRTGEKVFLECVQDMDHENMFWYRQDPGLGLRLIYFSYDVKMKEKGDIPEGYSVSREKKERFSLILESASTNQTSMYLCASNQGQGITDTQYFGPGTRLTVL.

This clone came up a few times. The rearrangement joins TRBV5-4 to TRBJ2-5, with 12 positions matching TRBD2. CDR3 length: 17 amino acids. Germline trimming cut 1 base from V and 5 bases from J; bases unmatched to any gene: 9. Germline V gene lookup returns CDR1 SGHNT and CDR2 YYREEE (reference sequence). As DNA, the CDR3 is TGTGCCAGCAGCTTGCCACTAGCGGGAGGAGGGCGGGAGACCCAGTACTTC. Amino acid sequence: CASSLPLAGGGRETQYF.

The rearrangement joins TRBV18 to TRBJ1-1, with D possibly TRBD1 on 6 matching bases. The CDR3 totals 15 residues. Germline CDR1 and CDR2: KGHSH and LQKENI. Trimming removed 4 bases at V and 6 bases at J, with 18 bases between. This CDR3 reads CASSRSGTHNSEAFF. The CDR3 nucleotides are TGTGCCAGCTCACGATCCGGGACACATAATTCTGAAGCTTTCTTT.

The V gene is TRBV6-5, the J gene TRBJ1-2; D ambiguous. The CDR3 runs to 12 residues. Germline CDR1 MNHEY, CDR2 SVGAGI. Trimming took 10 bases from V and 11 from J, leaving 20 bases between them. CDR3 bases: TGTGCCACTGGAGATGGGGAGCCCTTTTACACCTTC. Translation: CATGDGEPFYTF.

The chain uses TRBV29-1 and TRBJ1-3; maybe TRBD1 (6 bases). V was pared by 7 bases and J by 2 bases, with 9 bases between. Germline loops: CDR1 SQVTM, CDR2 ANQGSEA. CDR3 length equals 12 residues. The CDR3 bases are TGCAGCGGTACAGGGACTGGAAACACCATATATTTT. It codes for CSGTGTGNTIYF.

The V gene is TRBV7-8, the J gene TRBJ2-1; D not resolved. Germline CDR1 and CDR2: SGHVS and FQNEAQ. CDR3 size: 16 residues. Trimming stripped 1 base from V and 0 bases from J, with 10 bases between. The chain's CDR3 is CASSLGPPFSYNEQFF. For the CDR3, the DNA is TGTGCCAGCAGCTTAGGTCCCCCCTTCTCCTACAATGAGCAGTTCTTC.

This chain links TRBV19 with TRBJ1-1; D is possibly TRBD1 (5 bases). This CDR3 is built from 13 residues. Germline values: CDR1 LNHDA, CDR2 SQIVND (reference sequence). Trimming removed 6 bases at V and 1 base at J, with 9 bases between. DNA of the CDR3: TGTGCCAGTAGGACAGCGCCGAACACTGAAGCTTTCTTT. Translating gives CASRTAPNTEAFF.

This clone was counted a few times. The rearrangement uses TRBV30 and TRBJ2-6; D could derive from TRBD1 or TRBD2 (5 bases each). The CDR3 consists of 16 residues. The germline V gene encodes CDR1 GTSNPN and CDR2 SVGIG (reference sequence). V was cut by 4 bases and J by 0 bases, with 13 bases left in between. CDR3 region: CAWNRDGGSGANVLTF. The CDR3 coding sequence is TGTGCCTGGAATCGGGACGGCGGCTCTGGGGCCAACGTCCTGACTTTC.

The genes are TRBV28 and TRBJ2-3; D gene ambiguous. Germline loops: CDR1 MDHEN, CDR2 SYDVKM. Trimming left V 5 bases short and J 2 bases short, with 14 bases between. The CDR3 is made up of 15 amino acids. CDR3 residues: CASSPPSSLTDTQYF. DNA for the CDR3: TGTGCCAGCAGTCCACCTTCCTCCCTCACAGATACGCAGTATTTT.

The sample holds one count of this clone. The V and J genes are TRBV6-5 and TRBJ2-2, with 7 bases that match TRBD1. This CDR3 has 14 amino acids. J was trimmed by 2 bases and V by 10 bases; bases with no gene match: 7. Germline values: CDR1 MNHEY, CDR2 SVGAGI. This CDR3 reads CATGTDLNTGELFF. CDR3 coding DNA: TGTGCCACAGGGACAGACCTAAACACCGGGGAGCTGTTTTTT.

The chain recombines TRBV9 with TRBJ2-1, with 13 bases that match TRBD2. Looked up from germline, CDR1 is SGDLS and CDR2 is YYNGEE. V lost 3 bases to trimming and J lost 4 bases; unmatched junction nucleotides: 4. The CDR3 runs to 16 residues. The CDR3 DNA is TGTGCCAGCAGCGGACGGACTAGCGGGGGTTACAATGAGCAGTTCTTC. Translation: CASSGRTSGGYNEQFF.

The chain uses TRBV7-9 and TRBJ2-5, with D perhaps matching TRBD1 or TRBD2 (5 bases each). In germline, CDR1 is SEHNR, CDR2 FQNEAQ (reference sequence). Deletions cut 5 bases from V and 3 bases from J, with 10 bases between. The CDR3 sequence is 13 residues long. CDR3 loop: CASSPRGKETQYF. DNA for the CDR3: TGTGCCAGCAGCCCGAGGGGCAAAGAGACCCAGTACTTC. The whole variable domain, remainder taken from reference TRBV7-9 and TRBJ2-5, is DTGVSQNPRHKITKRGQNVTFRCDPISEHNRLYWYRQTLGQGPEFLTYFQNEAQLEKSRLLSDRFSAERPKGSFSTLEIQRTEQGDSAMYLCASSPRGKETQYFGPGTRLLVL.

The genes are TRBV10-1 and TRBJ2-1; no firm D call. The CDR3 totals 13 residues. Looked up from germline, CDR1 is WNHNN and CDR2 is SYGVQD (reference sequence). With 5 bases removed from V and 3 bases from J, the gap between germline ends came to 8 bases. As DNA, the CDR3 is TGCGCCAGCAGTTCTGGGCGCTACAATGAGCAGTTCTTC. Amino acids: CASSSGRYNEQFF.